This T cell receptor beta chain is from a study of shared clonotypes between healthy human individuals. General study results and limits: A few donors showed sharing of approximately 4.7% of naive CD4 clonotypes. Rarefaction showed sorted-subset sequencing was incomplete despite large depth.

Profiled with immunoSEQ multiplex PCR; TCRdb holds only in-frame clones, not every one. The sample consists of about 1.5 million clones, 98% of them appearing once. Comment on this clone: Its specificity is not known.

The V gene end was trimmed by 5 bases and the J gene end by 4 bases; junction bases not matched to a gene: 5. Germline CDR1 and CDR2: MDHEN and SYDVKM. This CDR3 is 15 amino acids long. The sequenced sample was naive CD4+ T cells sorted from blood. Subset: CD45RA+ positively selected. The clonotype originates from a man younger than 40 in good health. V is TRBV28 and J is TRBJ2-6, with TRBD1 matching over 7 bases. The CDR3 is CASSRQGSGANVLTF. The CDR3 bases are TGTGCCAGCAGTCGACAGGGTTCCGGGGCCAACGTCCTGACTTTC.